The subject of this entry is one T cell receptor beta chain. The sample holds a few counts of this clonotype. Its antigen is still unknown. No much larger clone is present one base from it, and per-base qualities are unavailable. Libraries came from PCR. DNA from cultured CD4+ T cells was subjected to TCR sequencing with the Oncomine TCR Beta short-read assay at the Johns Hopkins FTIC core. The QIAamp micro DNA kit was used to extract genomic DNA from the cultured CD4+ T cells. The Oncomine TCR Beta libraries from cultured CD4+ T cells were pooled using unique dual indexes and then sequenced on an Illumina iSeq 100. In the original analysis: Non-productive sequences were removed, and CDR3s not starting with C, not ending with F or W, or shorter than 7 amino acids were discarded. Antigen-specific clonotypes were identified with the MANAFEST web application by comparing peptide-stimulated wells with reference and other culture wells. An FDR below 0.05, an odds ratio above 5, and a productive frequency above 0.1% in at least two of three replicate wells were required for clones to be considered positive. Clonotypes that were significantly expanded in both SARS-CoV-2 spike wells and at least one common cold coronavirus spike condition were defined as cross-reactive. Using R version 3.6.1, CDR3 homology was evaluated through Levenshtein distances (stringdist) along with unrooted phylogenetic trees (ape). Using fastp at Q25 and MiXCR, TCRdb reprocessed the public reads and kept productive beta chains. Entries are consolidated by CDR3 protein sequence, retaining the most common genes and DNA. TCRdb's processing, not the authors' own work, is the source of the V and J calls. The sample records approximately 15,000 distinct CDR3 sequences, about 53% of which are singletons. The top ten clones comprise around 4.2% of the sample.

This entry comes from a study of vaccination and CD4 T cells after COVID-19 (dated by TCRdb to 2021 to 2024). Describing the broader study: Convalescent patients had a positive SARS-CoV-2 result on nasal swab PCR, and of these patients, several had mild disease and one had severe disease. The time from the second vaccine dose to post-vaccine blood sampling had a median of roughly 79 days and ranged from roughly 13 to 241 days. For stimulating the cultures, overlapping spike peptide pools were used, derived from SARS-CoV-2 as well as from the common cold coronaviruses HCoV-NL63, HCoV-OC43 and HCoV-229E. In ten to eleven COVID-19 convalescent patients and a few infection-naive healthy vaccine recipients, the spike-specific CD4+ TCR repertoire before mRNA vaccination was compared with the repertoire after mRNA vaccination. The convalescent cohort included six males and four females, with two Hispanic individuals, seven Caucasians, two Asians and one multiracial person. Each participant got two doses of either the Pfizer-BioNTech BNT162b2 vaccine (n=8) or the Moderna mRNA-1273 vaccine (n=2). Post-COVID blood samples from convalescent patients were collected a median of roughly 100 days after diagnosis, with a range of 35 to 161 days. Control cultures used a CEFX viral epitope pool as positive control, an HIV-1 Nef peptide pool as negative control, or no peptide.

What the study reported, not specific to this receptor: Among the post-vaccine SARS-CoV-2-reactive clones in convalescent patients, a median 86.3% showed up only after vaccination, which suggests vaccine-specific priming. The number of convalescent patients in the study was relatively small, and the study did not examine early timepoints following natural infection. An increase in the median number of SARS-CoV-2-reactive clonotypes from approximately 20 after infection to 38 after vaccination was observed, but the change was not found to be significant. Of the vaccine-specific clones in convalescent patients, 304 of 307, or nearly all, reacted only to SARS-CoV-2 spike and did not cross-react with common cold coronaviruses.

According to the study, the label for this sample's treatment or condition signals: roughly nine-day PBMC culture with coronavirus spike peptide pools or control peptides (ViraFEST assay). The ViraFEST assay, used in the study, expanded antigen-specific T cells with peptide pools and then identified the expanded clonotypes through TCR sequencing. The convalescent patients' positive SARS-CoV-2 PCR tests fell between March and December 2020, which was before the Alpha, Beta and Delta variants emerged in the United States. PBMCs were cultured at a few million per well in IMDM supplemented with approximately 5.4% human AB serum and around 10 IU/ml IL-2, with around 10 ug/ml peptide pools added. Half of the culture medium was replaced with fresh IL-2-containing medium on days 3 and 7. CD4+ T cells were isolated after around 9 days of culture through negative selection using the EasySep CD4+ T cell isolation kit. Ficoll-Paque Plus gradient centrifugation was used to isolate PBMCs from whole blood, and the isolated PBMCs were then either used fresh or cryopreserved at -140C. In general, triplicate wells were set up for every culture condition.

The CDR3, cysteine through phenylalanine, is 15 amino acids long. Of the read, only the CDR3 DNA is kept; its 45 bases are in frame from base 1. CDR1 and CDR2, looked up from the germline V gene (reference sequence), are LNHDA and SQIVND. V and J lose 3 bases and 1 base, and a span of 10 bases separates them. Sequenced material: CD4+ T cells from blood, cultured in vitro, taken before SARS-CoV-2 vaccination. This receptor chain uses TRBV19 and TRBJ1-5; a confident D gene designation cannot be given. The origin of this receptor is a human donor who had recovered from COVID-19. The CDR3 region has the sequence CASSMGRASNQPQHF. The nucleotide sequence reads TGTGCCAGTAGTATGGGGAGAGCCAGCAATCAGCCCCAGCATTTT.